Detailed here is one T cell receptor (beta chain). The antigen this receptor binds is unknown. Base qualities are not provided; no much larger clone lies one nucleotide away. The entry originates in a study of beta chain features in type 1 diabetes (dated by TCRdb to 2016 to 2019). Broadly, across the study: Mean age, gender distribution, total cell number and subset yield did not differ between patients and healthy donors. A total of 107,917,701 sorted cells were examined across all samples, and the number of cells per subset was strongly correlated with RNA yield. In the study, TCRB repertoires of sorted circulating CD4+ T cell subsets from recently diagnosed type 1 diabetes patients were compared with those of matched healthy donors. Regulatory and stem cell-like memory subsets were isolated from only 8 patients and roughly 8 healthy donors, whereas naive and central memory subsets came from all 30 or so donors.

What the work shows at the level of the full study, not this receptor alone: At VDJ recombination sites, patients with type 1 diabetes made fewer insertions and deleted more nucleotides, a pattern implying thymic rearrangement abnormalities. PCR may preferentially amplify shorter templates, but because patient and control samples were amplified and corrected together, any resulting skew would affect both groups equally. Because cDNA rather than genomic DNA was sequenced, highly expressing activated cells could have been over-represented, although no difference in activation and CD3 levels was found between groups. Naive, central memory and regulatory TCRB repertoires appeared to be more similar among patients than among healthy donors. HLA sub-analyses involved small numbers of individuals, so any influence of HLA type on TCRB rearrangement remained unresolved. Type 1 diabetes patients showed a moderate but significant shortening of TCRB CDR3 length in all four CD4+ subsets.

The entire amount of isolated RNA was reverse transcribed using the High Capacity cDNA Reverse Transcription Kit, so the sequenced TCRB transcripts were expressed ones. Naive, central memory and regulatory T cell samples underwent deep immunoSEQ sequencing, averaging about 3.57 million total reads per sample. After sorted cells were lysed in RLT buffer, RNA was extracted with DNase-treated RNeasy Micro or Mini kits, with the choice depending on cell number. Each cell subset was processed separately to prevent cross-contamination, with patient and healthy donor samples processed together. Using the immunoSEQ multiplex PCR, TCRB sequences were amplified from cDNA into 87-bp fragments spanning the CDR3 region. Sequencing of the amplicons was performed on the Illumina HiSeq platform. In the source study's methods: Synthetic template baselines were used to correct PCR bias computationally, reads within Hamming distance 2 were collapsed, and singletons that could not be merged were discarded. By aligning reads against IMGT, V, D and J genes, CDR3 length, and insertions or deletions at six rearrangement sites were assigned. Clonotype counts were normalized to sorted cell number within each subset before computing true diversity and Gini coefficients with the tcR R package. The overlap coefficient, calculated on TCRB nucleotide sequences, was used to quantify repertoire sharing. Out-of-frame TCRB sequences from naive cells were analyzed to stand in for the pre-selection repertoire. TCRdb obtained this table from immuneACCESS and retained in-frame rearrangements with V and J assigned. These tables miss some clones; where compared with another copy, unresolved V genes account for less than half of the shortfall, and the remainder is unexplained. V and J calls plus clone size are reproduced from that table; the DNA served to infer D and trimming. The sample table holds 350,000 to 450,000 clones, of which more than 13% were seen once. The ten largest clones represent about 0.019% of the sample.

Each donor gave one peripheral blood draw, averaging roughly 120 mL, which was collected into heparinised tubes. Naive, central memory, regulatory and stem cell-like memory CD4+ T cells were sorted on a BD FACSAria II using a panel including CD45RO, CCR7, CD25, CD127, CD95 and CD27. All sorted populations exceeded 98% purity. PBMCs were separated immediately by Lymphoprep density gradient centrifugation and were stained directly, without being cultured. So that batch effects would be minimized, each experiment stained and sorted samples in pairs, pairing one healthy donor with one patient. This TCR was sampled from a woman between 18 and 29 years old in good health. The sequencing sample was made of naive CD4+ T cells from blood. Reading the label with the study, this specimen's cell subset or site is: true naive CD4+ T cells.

The CDR3 has the sequence CASSQQQLGNQPQHF. In nucleotides, the sequence is TGCGCCAGCAGCCAGCAACAGCTGGGCAATCAGCCCCAGCATTTT. This chain joins TRBV4-1 to TRBJ1-5; the D gene identity is not certain. V is reduced by 3 bases and J by 2 bases, leaving a spacing of 11 bases between them. The CDR3 contains 15 residues, cysteine and phenylalanine counted. Here the CDR3 DNA is all that survives: 45 bases in frame from base 1. The germline V gene specifies MGHRA as CDR1 and YSYEKL as CDR2.